One sample yielded the 16 T cell receptor beta chains listed below, sequenced in a study of cytomegalovirus exposure and HLA in healthy donors (dated by TCRdb to between 2016 and 2019). Libraries were constructed by the immunoSEQ multiplex PCR assay. The multiplex PCR relied on a mix of 60 forward primers for TCR Vbeta segments and 13 reverse primers for TCR Jbeta segments. TCRdb mirrors the immuneACCESS table, restricted to in-frame sequences. Some clones are absent from its copies; in checked studies, under half trace to an unresolved V gene, and the reason for the others is unknown. Here the sample has approximately 120,000 clones; about 81% occur a single time. Less than 1.1% of the sample is taken by the ten largest. The sequenced material came from PBMCs. The receptors here all came from a woman aged 30 to 39 in good health and CMV-seronegative.

In DNA, the CDR3 is TGTGCCAGTAGGGGCGGACAGGATCAAGAGACCCAGTACTTC. This codes for CASRGGQDQETQYF. V gene TRBV19 combines with J gene TRBJ2-5; 7 nucleotides align to TRBD1. V shed 6 bases, J shed 2 bases, and the junction held 6 bases outside the gene matches. The CDR3 has 14 residues. Germline V lookup: CDR1 LNHDA, CDR2 SQIVND (reference sequence).

The sample holds one count of this clone. The J gene is TRBJ2-7, the V gene TRBV5-6, with a tentative D call TRBD2 (6 bases). Germline V CDR1 and CDR2: SGHDT, YYEEEE. With 4 bases removed from V and 0 bases from J, the gap between germline ends came to 11 bases. The length of the CDR3 is 14 residues. In DNA form, the CDR3 reads TGTGCCAGCAGCCCCGGGACTCACTCCTACGAGCAGTACTTC. This gives the protein CASSPGTHSYEQYF. The variable domain in full, with the rest retrieved from reference TRBV5-6 and TRBJ2-7, is DAGVTQSPTHLIKTRGQQVTLRCSPKSGHDTVSWYQQALGQGPQFIFQYYEEEERQRGNFPDRFSGHQFPNYSSELNVNALLLGDSALYLCASSPGTHSYEQYFGPGTRLTVT.

The rearrangement uses TRBV6-1 and TRBJ1-2; D remains unclear. Trimming removed 6 bases from V and 2 bases from J, with 7 bases in between. Per germline, CDR1 MNHNS and CDR2 SASEGT. CDR3 length equals 12 residues. For the CDR3, the DNA is TGTGCCAGCAGCCGGAGCAACTATGGCTACACCTTC. Protein sequence: CASSRSNYGYTF.

V gene TRBV10-3 combines with J gene TRBJ2-3; possibly TRBD1 for D (5 bases). Trimming stripped 11 bases from V and 1 base from J, with 10 bases between. CDR3 length: 12 amino acids. Germline CDR1 is ENHRY and CDR2 is SYGVKD. The CDR3 DNA reads as TGTGCCTCCCAGGGCGGCACAGATACGCAGTATTTT. This sequence encodes CASQGGTDTQYF.

Concerning this clone: An end of the junction differs from the germline gene, which may be a read error. CDR3 sequence reads: CASSFVSGTEALF. The CDR3 coding sequence is TGTGCCAGCAGCTTTGTCTCCGGGACAGAAGCTCTCTTT. V is TRBV5-4 and J is TRBJ1-1; 7 bases are shared with TRBD1. CDR1 and CDR2 (germline): SGHNT, YYREEE (reference sequence). This CDR3 is 13 amino acids long.

The chain combines TRBV19 with TRBJ2-2; the match to TRBD2 covers 9 bases. V shed 7 bases, J shed 4 bases, and the junction held 7 bases outside the gene matches. CDR3 length equals 15 residues. Germline CDR1 is LNHDA and CDR2 is SQIVND (reference sequence). This CDR3 is CASIGLAGLTGELFF. CDR3 DNA: TGTGCCAGTATAGGGCTAGCGGGACTCACCGGGGAGCTGTTTTTT.

The chain is built from TRBV11-1 and TRBJ2-1, with a weak D call TRBD1 (5 bases). V lost 5 bases to trimming and J lost 0 bases, with 14 bases between them. Germline V gene lookup returns CDR1 SGHAT and CDR2 FQDESV (reference sequence). The CDR3 runs to 16 residues. In DNA, the CDR3 is TGTGCCAGCAGCCAGGGCCTACCGGGCTCCTACAATGAGCAGTTCTTC. This translates into CASSQGLPGSYNEQFF.

This clone has a handful of counts. This rearrangement joins TRBV30 to TRBJ1-3; TRBD1 matches at 9 bases. Trimming at V came to 5 bases and at J to 4 bases, leaving 6 bases not matched to a gene. The CDR3 runs to 14 residues. Germline CDR1 GTSNPN, CDR2 SVGIG (reference sequence). Here the CDR3 DNA reads TGTGCCTGGTCTTCTGGGACAGGGGGAAACACCATATATTTT. This translates into CAWSSGTGGNTIYF. Full variable domain (rest looked up from reference TRBV30 and TRBJ1-3): SQTIHQWPATLVQPVGSPLSLECTVEGTSNPNLYWYRQAAGRGLQLLFYSVGIGQISSEVPQNLSASRPQDRQFILSSKKLLLSDSGFYLCAWSSGTGGNTIYFGEGSWLTVV.

This clone was detected once. The genes are TRBV9 and TRBJ2-3; D unclear. CDR3 size: 15 residues. Trimming took off 0 bases at V and 5 bases at J, with 13 bases between the two ends. Germline CDR1 and CDR2: SGDLS and YYNGEE. CDR3 residues: CASSVDGLARDTQYF. In DNA form, the CDR3 reads TGTGCCAGCAGCGTAGATGGTCTGGCCAGAGATACGCAGTATTTT.

This clone was seen more than once but under ten times. The chain employs TRBV7-6 and TRBJ2-6; D possibly corresponds to TRBD1 (5 bases). V lost 0 bases to trimming and J lost 2 bases, with 8 bases between them. The length of the CDR3 is 16 residues. Germline CDR1 SGHVS, CDR2 FNYEAQ. The CDR3 protein is CASSLAQGAGANVLTF. Written as DNA, the CDR3 is TGTGCCAGCAGCTTAGCGCAAGGGGCTGGGGCCAACGTCCTGACTTTC.

The rearrangement uses TRBV5-1 and TRBJ1-2, with TRBD1 as a possible D gene (5 bases). The CDR3 runs 14 residues. CDR1 is SGHRS, CDR2 YFSETQ, per germline. V was cut by 0 bases and J by 7 bases, with 13 bases left in between. The CDR3 region is CASSLDVGGGGYTF. The CDR3 DNA reads TGCGCCAGCAGCTTGGATGTGGGCGGGGGTGGCTACACCTTC.

The chain carries TRBV27 and TRBJ2-7; 9 bases line up with TRBD1. Germline trimming cut 3 bases from V and 4 bases from J; bases unmatched to any gene: 7. The germline V gene encodes CDR1 MNHEY and CDR2 SMNVEV (reference sequence). The CDR3 is 15 amino acids. CDR3 DNA: TGTGCCAGCAGTTTCCAGGGACAGGGCTCGTACGAGCAGTACTTC. Translating gives CASSFQGQGSYEQYF.

The chain recombines TRBV5-1 with TRBJ2-1; perhaps TRBD1 as D (6 bases). The V end was cut by 4 bases, the J end by 10 bases, with 12 bases between. The CDR3 has 12 residues. CDR1 and CDR2 (germline): SGHRS, YFSETQ. The DNA of the CDR3 is TGCGCCAGCAGCCAAACAGGGAAGGAGCAGTTCTTC. It specifies CASSQTGKEQFF.

This rearrangement joins TRBV5-1 to TRBJ1-2, with a possible D match to TRBD1 (5 bases). Germline assignment: CDR1 SGHRS and CDR2 YFSETQ. V lost 4 bases and J 2 bases, leaving 12 bases between the germline ends. The length of the CDR3 is 14 residues. The CDR3: CASSRSTVNYGYTF. In DNA, the CDR3 is TGCGCCAGCAGCCGATCGACAGTAAACTATGGCTACACCTTC.

In its sample, this clone was seen once. The chain links TRBV6-5 to TRBJ2-3; 11 bases fit TRBD2. There are 15 residues in the CDR3. Trimming cost V 7 bases and J 1 base; bases outside gene matches: 4. CDR1 and CDR2 from the germline V gene are MNHEY and SVGAGI. The CDR3 nucleotides read TGTGCCAGCAATAGCGGGGGGGCCGGCACAGATACGCAGTATTTT. It codes for CASNSGGAGTDTQYF.

This chain uses TRBV2 with TRBJ2-7; 16 nucleotides match TRBD2. Germline values: CDR1 SNHLY, CDR2 FYNNEI. V trimming: 6 bases; J trimming: 7 bases; junction bases outside the gene matches: 9. The CDR3 extends over 16 amino acids. The CDR3 sequence: CASRSGTSGRGREQYF. As DNA, the CDR3 is TGTGCCAGCAGATCCGGGACTAGCGGGAGGGGGAGAGAGCAGTACTTC.